This T cell receptor beta chain was observed in a study of T cell repertoires in cytomegalovirus infection. CDR1 is SGHAT, CDR2 FQNNGV, per germline. V dropped 4 bases and J dropped 2; count of bases not matched to a gene: 8. This CDR3 has 16 residues. A remark on this clonotype: Its antigen remains unknown.

Study-level results: Within the response measured ex vivo, HLA-C-restricted CMV-specific TCR beta clonotypes were dominant.

Each CDR3 protein gets one entry after TCRdb re-called the reads with MiXCR. This table holds approximately 120,000 distinct CDR3 sequences, about 32% found once. V usage is TRBV11-2 and J usage is TRBJ2-3; 8 bases align to TRBD2. The starting material was CD8+ T cells from cultured PBMCs, obtained from culture after CMV antigen stimulation. The TCR sequence derives from a human donor in good health (CMV status not recorded). Some clones in this sample may be carry-over from other donors' samples. The CDR3 nucleotides are TGTGCCAGCAGCTCCCTGGGCGGGGGGAACACAGATACGCAGTATTTT. Translating gives CASSSLGGGNTDTQYF.